The subject of this entry is one TCR beta chain. The source of the sample is a study of PD-L1 blockade in urothelial cancer. Time point of the sample: pretreatment peripheral blood. Germline lookup yields CDR1 SGHTA and CDR2 FQGNSA. The CDR3 loop spans 16 amino acids. Germline trimming cut 0 bases from V and 2 bases from J; bases unmatched to any gene: 2. Sequencing used immunoSEQ multiplex PCR; TCRdb keeps in-frame clones, though not all of them. Altogether tens of thousands of clones are present, more than 80% being singletons, with the ten largest covering 4.5% to 6%. The sequence was obtained from a man between 70 and 80 years old with urothelial cancer. V is TRBV7-2 and J is TRBJ1-4, with TRBD1 matching 8 bases. Sequencing was performed on PBMCs, taken around atezolizumab (anti-PD-L1) treatment. CDR3 region: CASSLARTGTNEKLFF. CDR3 coding DNA: TGTGCCAGCAGCTTAGCGCGGACAGGGACTAATGAAAAACTGTTTTTT.